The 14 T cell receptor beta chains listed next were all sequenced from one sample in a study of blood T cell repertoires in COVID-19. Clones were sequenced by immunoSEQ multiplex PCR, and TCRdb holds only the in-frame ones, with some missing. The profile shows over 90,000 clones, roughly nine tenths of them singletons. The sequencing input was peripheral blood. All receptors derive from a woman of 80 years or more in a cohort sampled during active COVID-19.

This chain's CDR3 is CASSKTDHPPLHF. DNA of the CDR3: TGTGCCAGCAGCAAGACAGACCACCCCCCCCTCCACTTT. The chain recombines TRBV21-1 with TRBJ1-6; TRBD1, the D gene given by the table, was not confirmed from the DNA. TRBV21-1 is tagged as a pseudogene. The CDR3 runs to 13 residues.

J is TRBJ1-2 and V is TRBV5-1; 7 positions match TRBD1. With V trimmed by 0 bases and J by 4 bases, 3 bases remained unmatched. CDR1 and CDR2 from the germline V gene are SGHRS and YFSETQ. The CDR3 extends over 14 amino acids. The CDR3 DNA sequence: TGCGCCAGCAGCTTGGCGGGACAGAGCTATGGCTACACCTTC. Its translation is CASSLAGQSYGYTF. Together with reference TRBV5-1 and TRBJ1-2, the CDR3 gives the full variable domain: KAGVTQTPRYLIKTRGQQVTLSCSPISGHRSVSWYQQTPGQGLQFLFEYFSETQRNKGNFPGRFSGRQFSNSRSEMNVSTLELGDSALYLCASSLAGQSYGYTFGSGTRLTVV.

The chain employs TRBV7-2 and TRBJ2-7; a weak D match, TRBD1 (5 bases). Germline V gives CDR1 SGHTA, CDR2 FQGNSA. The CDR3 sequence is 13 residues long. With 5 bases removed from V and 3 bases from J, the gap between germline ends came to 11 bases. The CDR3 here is CASSPSQGYEQYF. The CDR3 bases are TGTGCCAGCAGCCCTTCCCAGGGCTACGAGCAGTACTTC.

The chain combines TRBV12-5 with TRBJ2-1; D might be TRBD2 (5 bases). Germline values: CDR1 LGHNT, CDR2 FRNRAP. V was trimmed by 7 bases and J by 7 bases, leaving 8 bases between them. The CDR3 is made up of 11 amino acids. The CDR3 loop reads CASAKRNEQFF. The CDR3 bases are TGTGCTAGTGCCAAGCGGAATGAGCAGTTCTTC.

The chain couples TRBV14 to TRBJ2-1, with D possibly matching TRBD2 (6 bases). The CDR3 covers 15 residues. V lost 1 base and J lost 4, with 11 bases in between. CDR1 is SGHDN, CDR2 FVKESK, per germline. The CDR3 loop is CASSQGWRGYNEQFF. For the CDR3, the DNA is TGTGCCAGCAGCCAAGGTTGGCGGGGTTACAATGAGCAGTTCTTC.

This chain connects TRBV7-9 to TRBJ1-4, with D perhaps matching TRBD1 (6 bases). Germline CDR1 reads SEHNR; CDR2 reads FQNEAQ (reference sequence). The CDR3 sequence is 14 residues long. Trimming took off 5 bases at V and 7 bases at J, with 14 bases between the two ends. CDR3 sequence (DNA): TGTGCCAGCAGCCCACAGGGTGTTGCTGAAAAACTGTTTTTT. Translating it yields CASSPQGVAEKLFF. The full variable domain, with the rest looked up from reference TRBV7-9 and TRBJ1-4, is DTGVSQNPRHKITKRGQNVTFRCDPISEHNRLYWYRQTLGQGPEFLTYFQNEAQLEKSRLLSDRFSAERPKGSFSTLEIQRTEQGDSAMYLCASSPQGVAEKLFFGSGTQLSVL.

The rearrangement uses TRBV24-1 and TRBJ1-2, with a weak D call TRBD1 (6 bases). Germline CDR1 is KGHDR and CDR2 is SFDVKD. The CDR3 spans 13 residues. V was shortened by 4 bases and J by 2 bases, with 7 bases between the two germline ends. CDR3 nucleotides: TGTGCCACCAGTGAAGGACAGAACTATGGCTACACCTTC. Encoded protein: CATSEGQNYGYTF.

The CDR3 here is CASSQAGASGSHEQYF. Here the CDR3 DNA reads TGTGCCAGCAGCCAAGCTGGTGCTAGCGGGAGTCACGAGCAGTACTTC. The chain links TRBV3-1 (or the pseudogene TRBV3-2) to TRBJ2-7; 10 bases agree with TRBD2. Germline trimming cut 1 base from V and 5 bases from J; bases unmatched to any gene: 8. The CDR3 consists of 16 residues. Germline V gene lookup returns CDR1 LGHDT and CDR2 YNNKEL (reference sequence).

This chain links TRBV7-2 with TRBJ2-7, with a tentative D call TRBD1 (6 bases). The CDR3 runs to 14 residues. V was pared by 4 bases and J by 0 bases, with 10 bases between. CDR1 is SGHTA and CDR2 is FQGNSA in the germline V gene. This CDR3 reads CASSSQGDSYEQYF. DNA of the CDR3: TGTGCCAGCAGCTCACAGGGTGACTCCTACGAGCAGTACTTC.

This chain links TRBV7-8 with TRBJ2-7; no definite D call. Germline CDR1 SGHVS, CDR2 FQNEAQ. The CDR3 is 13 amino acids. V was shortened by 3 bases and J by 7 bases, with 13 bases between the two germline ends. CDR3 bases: TGTGCCAGCAGCTTCTCCGACCTCGGGGAGCAGTACTTC. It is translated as CASSFSDLGEQYF.

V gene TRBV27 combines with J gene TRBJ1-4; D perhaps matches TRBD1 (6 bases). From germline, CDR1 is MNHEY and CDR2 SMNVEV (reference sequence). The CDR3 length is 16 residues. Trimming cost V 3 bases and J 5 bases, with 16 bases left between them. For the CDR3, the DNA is TGTGCCAGCAGTTTTGGGGGCGGGACTACAAATGAAAAACTGTTTTTT. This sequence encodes CASSFGGGTTNEKLFF.

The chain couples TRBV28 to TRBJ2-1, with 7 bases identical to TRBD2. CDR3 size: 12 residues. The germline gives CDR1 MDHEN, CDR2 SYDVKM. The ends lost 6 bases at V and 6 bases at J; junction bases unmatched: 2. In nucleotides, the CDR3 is TGTGCCAGCAGAGGACTAGTCAATGAGCAGTTCTTC. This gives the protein CASRGLVNEQFF.

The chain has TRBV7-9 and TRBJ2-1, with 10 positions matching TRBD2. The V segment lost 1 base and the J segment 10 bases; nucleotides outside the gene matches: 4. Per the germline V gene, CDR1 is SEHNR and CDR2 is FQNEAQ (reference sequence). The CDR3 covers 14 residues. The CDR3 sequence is CASSLGSSGREQFF. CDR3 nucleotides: TGTGCCAGCAGCTTAGGTTCTAGCGGGAGAGAGCAGTTCTTC.

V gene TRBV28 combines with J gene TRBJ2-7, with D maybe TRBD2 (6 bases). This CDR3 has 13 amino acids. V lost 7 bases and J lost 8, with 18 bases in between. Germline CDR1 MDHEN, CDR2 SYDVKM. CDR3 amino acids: CASTAGTGVQQYF. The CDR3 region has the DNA TGTGCCAGCACCGCCGGGACTGGTGTTCAGCAGTACTTC.